Shown below are 30 T cell receptor beta chains from a single sample sequenced in a study of T cell clusters in autoimmune cytopenias. Approximately 36,000 genome equivalents of blood DNA were amplified for TRB. TRB was amplified by touch-down multiplex PCR, primer pools A and B combined. No DNA is given; TCRdb re-called the multiplex PCR reads and lists each CDR3 protein once. Recorded for this sample: roughly 11,000 distinct CDR3 sequences. These data were also reused for a study on T cell repertoires in aging, cancer and after chemotherapy.

The specimen was peripheral blood. These receptors all come from a human donor in good health.

The chain uses TRBV12-3 or TRBV12-4 and TRBJ2-4; no DNA is available, so the TRBD1 call from TCRdb remains unchecked. The CDR3 length is 12 residues. The CDR3 loop is CASSRERNIQYF.

This chain links TRBV20-1 with TRBJ2-7; TCRdb lists TRBD2, though no DNA is available to test this call. The V gene's germline CDR1 is DFQATT and CDR2 SNEGSKA (reference sequence). The CDR3 length is 13 residues. The CDR3: CSARPYASYEQYF.

This chain uses TRBV11-1 with TRBJ2-1; TCRdb's assignment of TRBD2 cannot be checked, as there is no DNA. This CDR3 comprises 14 residues. Germline values: CDR1 SGHAT, CDR2 FQDESV (reference sequence). Here the CDR3 reads CASSESGGRNEQFF.

The V call is TRBV27, the J call TRBJ1-4; the D gene TCRdb calls, TRBD1, cannot be checked with no DNA. Germline V lookup: CDR1 MNHEY, CDR2 SMNVEV (reference sequence). The CDR3 totals 17 residues. The CDR3 loop is CASSRLQGAAANEKLFF.

This chain links TRBV5-1 with TRBJ1-2. The germline gives CDR1 SGHRS, CDR2 YFSETQ. The CDR3 covers 17 residues. CDR3 protein: CASSLEPVGEWNYGCTF.

This clonotype is called medium-sized based on its frequency. The J gene is TRBJ2-5, the V gene TRBV6-5. Germline V CDR1 and CDR2: MNHEY, SVGAGI. The CDR3 spans 15 residues. The CDR3 sequence: CASSYSKRWQETQYF.

The genes are TRBV30 and TRBJ2-1. This CDR3 contains 15 residues. Germline loops: CDR1 GTSNPN, CDR2 SVGIG (reference sequence). The chain's CDR3 is CAWSSHSSFGNEQFF.

The V and J genes are TRBV15 and TRBJ1-2; the D call from TCRdb, TRBD1, cannot be confirmed without DNA. The germline CDR1 and CDR2 sequences are LNHNV and YYDKDF (reference sequence). The CDR3 is made up of 14 amino acids. The CDR3 sequence is CATSRDGRQMGYTF.

The V call is TRBV5-1, the J call TRBJ1-1. CDR3 size: 16 residues. The germline gives CDR1 SGHRS, CDR2 YFSETQ. Here the CDR3 reads CASSPTSGGRNTEAFF.

The chain links TRBV5-1 to TRBJ2-7; TCRdb's D call of TRBD1 is untestable without DNA. Germline CDR1 reads SGHRS; CDR2 reads YFSETQ. The CDR3 consists of 16 residues. CDR3 amino acids: CASSASPGTVGNEQYF.

The V and J genes are TRBV6-1 and TRBJ1-1. Germline CDR1 MNHNS, CDR2 SASEGT. The CDR3 extends over 12 amino acids. CDR3 loop: CASSEALTEAFF.

The chain has TRBV6-1 and TRBJ1-5. Per germline, CDR1 MNHNS and CDR2 SASEGT. There are 14 residues in the CDR3. The CDR3 sequence: CASSEDTEYQPQHF.

CDR3 in amino acids: CASSLAGGYNTGELFF. The V and J genes are TRBV5-6 and TRBJ2-2; the D gene TCRdb calls, TRBD2, cannot be checked with no DNA. The CDR3 totals 16 residues. Germline CDR1 reads SGHDT; CDR2 reads YYEEEE.

The chain has TRBV6-2 or TRBV6-3 and TRBJ1-3. The CDR3 totals 13 residues. CDR1 is MNHEY and CDR2 is SVGEGT in the germline V gene. The CDR3 spells CASSYSSGNTIYF.

The V and J genes are TRBV19 and TRBJ1-5. Per the germline V gene, CDR1 is LNHDA and CDR2 is SQIVND (reference sequence). The CDR3 contains 12 residues. The CDR3 region is CASSKENQPQHF.

The chain joins TRBV2 to TRBJ2-1; there is no DNA to check the TCRdb D call of TRBD2. From germline, CDR1 is SNHLY and CDR2 FYNNEI. The CDR3 has 15 residues. Here the CDR3 reads CASSDPPSSYNEQFF.

This clonotype is classed as medium-sized by frequency. The chain uses TRBV15 and TRBJ1-2. Germline V gives CDR1 LNHNV, CDR2 YYDKDF (reference sequence). The CDR3 spans 12 residues. CDR3 sequence: CATSQAGYGYTF. Filled out from reference TRBV15 and TRBJ1-2, the complete variable domain reads DAMVIQNPRYQVTQFGKPVTLSCSQTLNHNVMYWYQQKSSQAPKLLFHYYDKDFNNEADTPDNFQSRRPNTSFCFLDIRSPGLGDTAMYLCATSQAGYGYTFGSGTRLTVV.

The J gene is TRBJ2-3, the V gene TRBV15. CDR3 size: 17 residues. Germline-derived CDR1 and CDR2 are LNHNV and YYDKDF (reference sequence). CDR3 region: CATSPLNWKGATDTQYF. Full variable domain (missing parts from reference TRBV15 and TRBJ2-3): DAMVIQNPRYQVTQFGKPVTLSCSQTLNHNVMYWYQQKSSQAPKLLFHYYDKDFNNEADTPDNFQSRRPNTSFCFLDIRSPGLGDTAMYLCATSPLNWKGATDTQYFGPGTRLTVL.

The rearrangement joins TRBV6-5 to TRBJ1-4; there is no DNA to check the TCRdb D call of TRBD1. The germline V gene has CDR1 MNHEY and CDR2 SVGAGI. The CDR3 extends over 14 amino acids. Here the CDR3 reads CASSQGATNEKLFF.

The chain links TRBV12-3 or TRBV12-4 to TRBJ1-1; the TCRdb call, TRBD1, lacks DNA for checking. The CDR3 contains 17 residues. CDR3 region: CASSIRLGGGVGTEAFF.

This clonotype shows up as medium-sized (0.01 to 0.1%) by frequency. The rearrangement links TRBV11-1 to TRBJ1-6; there is no DNA to check the TCRdb D call of TRBD1. The CDR3 length is 15 residues. The germline V gene has CDR1 SGHAT and CDR2 FQDESV (reference sequence). CDR3 residues: CASSGTGRSYSPLHF. The whole variable domain, remainder taken from reference TRBV11-1 and TRBJ1-6, is EAEVAQSPRYKITEKSQAVAFWCDPISGHATLYWYRQILGQGPELLVQFQDESVVDDSQLPKDRFSAERLKGVDSTLKIQPAELGDSAMYLCASSGTGRSYSPLHFGNGTRLTVT.

The V and J genes are TRBV7-9 and TRBJ1-2. The germline CDR1 and CDR2 sequences are SEHNR and FQNEAQ (reference sequence). CDR3 length equals 15 residues. The CDR3 sequence is CASSLRSAETYGYTF.

The V call is TRBV6-1, the J call TRBJ1-2; the TRBD1 assignment by TCRdb is unverifiable without DNA. Germline CDR1 MNHNS, CDR2 SASEGT. The CDR3 has 17 amino acids. CDR3 sequence reads: CASKERTGVVKSGGYTF.

J is TRBJ1-2 and V is TRBV6-5; the D call from TCRdb, TRBD1, cannot be confirmed without DNA. The V gene's germline CDR1 is MNHEY and CDR2 SVGAGI. The length of the CDR3 is 16 residues. The CDR3 loop reads CASSYYPTGTNYGYTF.

This chain uses TRBV5-1 with TRBJ1-2; checking the TCRdb D call of TRBD1 is not possible without DNA. CDR3 length equals 13 residues. Germline-derived CDR1 and CDR2 are SGHRS and YFSETQ. The CDR3 here is CASSGGANYGYTF.

V usage is TRBV7-2 and J usage is TRBJ2-6; TCRdb outputs TRBD2, but without DNA this stays unchecked. The CDR3 spans 13 residues. Per germline, CDR1 SGHTA and CDR2 FQGNSA. CDR3 region: CATLLPGANVLTF.

This clonotype counts as medium-sized by frequency. V usage is TRBV6-2 or TRBV6-3 and J usage is TRBJ2-2. The CDR3 consists of 16 residues. Germline assignment: CDR1 MNHEY and CDR2 SVGEGT. Here the CDR3 reads CASSLPTVANTGELFF.

This clonotype is called medium-sized based on its frequency. The chain uses TRBV6-5 and TRBJ2-7; TCRdb reports TRBD1, a call that lacks DNA to check it against. The germline CDR1 and CDR2 sequences are MNHEY and SVGAGI. This CDR3 is 16 amino acids long. CDR3: CASSPSTGDGAHEQYF.

This chain links TRBV7-9 with TRBJ2-2. There are 15 residues in the CDR3. The germline V gene has CDR1 SEHNR and CDR2 FQNEAQ (reference sequence). The CDR3: CASSVLAPGTGELFF.

The genes are TRBV5-1 and TRBJ2-1. Germline V lookup: CDR1 SGHRS, CDR2 YFSETQ. The CDR3 spans 13 residues. CDR3 residues: CASSSLMGNEQFF.